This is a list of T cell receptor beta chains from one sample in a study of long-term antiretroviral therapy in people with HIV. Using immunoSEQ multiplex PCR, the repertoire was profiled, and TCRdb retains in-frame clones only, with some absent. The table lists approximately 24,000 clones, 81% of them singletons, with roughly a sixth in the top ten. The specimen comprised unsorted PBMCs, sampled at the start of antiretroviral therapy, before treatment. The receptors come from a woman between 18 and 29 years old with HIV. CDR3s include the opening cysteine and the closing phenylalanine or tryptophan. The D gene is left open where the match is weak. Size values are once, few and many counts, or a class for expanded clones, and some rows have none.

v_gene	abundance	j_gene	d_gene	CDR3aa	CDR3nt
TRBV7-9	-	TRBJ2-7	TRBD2	CASSSRRVGTSAYEQYF	TGTGCCAGCAGCTCAAGGAGAGTCGGGACTAGCGCATACGAGCAGTACTTC
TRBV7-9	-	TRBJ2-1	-	CASSLAGVDNEQFF	TGTGCCAGCAGCTTAGCGGGGGTCGACAATGAGCAGTTCTTC
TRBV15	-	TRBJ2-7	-	CATSRDSNSYEQYF	TGTGCCACCAGCAGAGACAGTAACTCCTACGAGCAGTACTTC
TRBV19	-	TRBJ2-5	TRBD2	CASKPGLAGIETQYF	TGTGCCAGTAAGCCGGGACTAGCGGGGATTGAGACCCAGTACTTC
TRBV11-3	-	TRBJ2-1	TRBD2	CASSLSTAGGPVEQFF	TGTGCCAGCAGCTTAAGTACAGCGGGGGGGCCTGTTGAGCAGTTCTTC
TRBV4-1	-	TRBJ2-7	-	CASSQEWARGYEQYF	TGCGCCAGCAGCCAAGAATGGGCTAGGGGGTACGAGCAGTACTTC
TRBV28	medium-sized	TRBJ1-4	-	CASSWFRGATNEKLFF	TGTGCCAGCAGTTGGTTCCGGGGGGCAACTAATGAAAAACTGTTTTTT
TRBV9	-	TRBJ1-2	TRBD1	CASSVPGQGSLLGRERASFDGYTF	TGTGCCAGCAGCGTACCGGGACAGGGTAGTTTGCTGGGGAGGGAGCGAGCTTCGTTCGACGGCTACACCTTC
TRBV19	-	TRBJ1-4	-	CASSPTRQVGPTGKLFF	TGTGCCAGTAGCCCTACCAGACAGGTAGGACCGACGGGAAAACTGTTTTTT
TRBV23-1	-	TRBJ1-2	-	CAGRGEDGYTF	TGCGCCGGTAGGGGGGAGGATGGCTACACCTTC
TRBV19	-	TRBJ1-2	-	CASSRGHPSYGYTF	TGTGCCAGTAGTAGAGGACACCCTTCCTATGGCTACACCTTC
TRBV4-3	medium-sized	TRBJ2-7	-	CASSQDLRQGGYEQYF	TGCGCCAGCAGCCAAGATCTACGGCAGGGGGGGTACGAGCAGTACTTC
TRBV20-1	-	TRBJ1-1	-	CSAAGGTEAFF	TGCAGTGCTGCGGGGGGCACTGAAGCTTTCTTT
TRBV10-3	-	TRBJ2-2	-	CAISESNRYPGELFF	TGTGCCATCAGTGAGTCGAACAGGTACCCCGGGGAGCTGTTTTTT
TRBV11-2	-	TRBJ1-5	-	CASSLVGVSSNQPQHF	TGTGCCAGCAGCTTAGTGGGGGTTTCTAGCAATCAGCCCCAGCATTTT
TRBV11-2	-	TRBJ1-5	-	CASSLSRGQPQHF	TGTGCCAGCAGCTTATCCAGGGGACAGCCCCAGCATTTT
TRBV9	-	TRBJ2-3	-	CASSEPEYTLTDTQYF	TGTGCCAGCAGCGAACCCGAGTACACCCTCACAGATACGCAGTATTTT
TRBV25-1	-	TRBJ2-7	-	CASSDGRGGEQYF	TGTGCCAGCAGTGATGGCAGGGGTGGGGAGCAGTACTTC
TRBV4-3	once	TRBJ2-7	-	CASSQGVATYEQYF	TGCGCCAGCAGCCAAGGGGTGGCCACCTACGAGCAGTACTTC
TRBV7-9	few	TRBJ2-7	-	CASSSQRGSYEQYF	TGTGCCAGCAGCTCCCAGCGAGGCTCCTACGAGCAGTACTTC
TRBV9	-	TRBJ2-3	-	CASSREQGGDTQYF	TGTGCCAGCAGCCGAGAGCAGGGAGGAGATACGCAGTATTTT
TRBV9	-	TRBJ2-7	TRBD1	CASSHGTGVTEQYF	TGTGCCAGCAGTCACGGGACAGGGGTTACCGAGCAGTACTTC
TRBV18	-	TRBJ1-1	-	CASSPSQGLNTEAFF	TGTGCCAGCTCACCATCGCAGGGGCTGAACACTGAAGCTTTCTTT
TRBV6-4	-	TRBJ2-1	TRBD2	CASSDTTSAVSEQFF	TGTGCCAGCAGTGACACCACTAGCGCAGTAAGTGAGCAGTTCTTC
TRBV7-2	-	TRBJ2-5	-	CASSGKTGRWETQYF	TGTGCCAGCAGCGGGAAGACGGGTCGGTGGGAGACCCAGTACTTC
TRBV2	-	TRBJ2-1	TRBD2	CATKGDPLSGGKRNEQFF	TGTGCCACAAAAGGCGACCCCTTGAGCGGGGGAAAGAGAAATGAGCAGTTCTTC
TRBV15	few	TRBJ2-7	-	CATSRTQPPLLEQYF	TGTGCCACCAGCAGAACTCAGCCCCCATTGCTCGAGCAGTACTTC
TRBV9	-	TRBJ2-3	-	CASSALLTDTQYF	TGTGCCAGCAGCGCCTTACTCACAGATACGCAGTATTTT
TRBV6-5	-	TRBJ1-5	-	CASRGGTVGSQHF	TGTGCCAGCAGGGGGGGGACGGTTGGGTCCCAGCATTTT
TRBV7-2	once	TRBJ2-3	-	CASSFGRVTDTQYF	TGTGCCAGCAGCTTCGGCAGGGTCACAGATACGCAGTATTTT
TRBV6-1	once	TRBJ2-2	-	CASSESRSYTGELFF	TGTGCCAGCAGTGAGAGTAGGTCCTACACCGGGGAGCTGTTTTTT
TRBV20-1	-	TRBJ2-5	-	CSARSQETQYF	TGCAGTGCTAGATCCCAAGAGACCCAGTACTTC
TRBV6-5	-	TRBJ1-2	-	CASYRPGTGGYGYTF	TGTGCCAGTTATCGACCCGGGACGGGTGGATATGGCTACACCTTC
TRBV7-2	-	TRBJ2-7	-	CASSPGPDYEQYF	TGTGCCAGCAGCCCCGGACCCGACTACGAGCAGTACTTC
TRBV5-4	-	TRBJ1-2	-	CASSLGGGYGYTF	TGTGCCAGCAGCTTGGGGGGAGGGTATGGCTACACCTTC
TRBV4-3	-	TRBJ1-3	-	CASSQTSSGNTIYF	TGCGCCAGCAGCCAAACTTCCTCTGGAAACACCATATATTTT
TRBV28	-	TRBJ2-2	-	CASTSSVAGELFF	TGTGCCAGCACCTCGTCCGTGGCCGGGGAGCTGTTTTTT
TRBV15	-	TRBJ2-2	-	CATSREASASWINTGELFF	TGTGCCACCAGCAGAGAGGCCTCGGCTTCCTGGATCAACACCGGGGAGCTGTTTTTT
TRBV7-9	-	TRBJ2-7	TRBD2	CASRGVEQYF	TGTGCCAGCCGGGGGGTCGAGCAGTACTTC
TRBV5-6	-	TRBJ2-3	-	CASRPLQGRTDTQYF	TGTGCCAGCAGACCACTTCAGGGGAGGACAGATACGCAGTATTTT
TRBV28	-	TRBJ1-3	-	CASKGPVRRNTIYF	TGTGCCAGCAAGGGCCCGGTGAGAAGAAACACCATATATTTT